This T cell receptor beta chain was obtained from a study of cytomegalovirus exposure and HLA in healthy donors. Findings of the study overall: Relative to the approximately 700-donor mean, N-insertions were reportedly fewer in an Asian-associated ancestry cluster in a later analysis. Presence/absence analyses assumed roughly uniform sequencing depth across donors. In a later analysis, across HLA loci, associated TCR counts were highest for DRB1, lowest for HLA-C.

PCR primers comprised 60 Vbeta and 13 Jbeta primers. Sequencing was performed with immunoSEQ multiplex PCR; in TCRdb, only in-frame clones are kept and a portion is missing. This repertoire shows about 98,000 clones, roughly 76% found once; its top ten account for roughly 8.3%. Notes on this clone: Its matching antigen is unknown.

Likely unrecorded immune exposures existed in these nominally healthy donors. Germline V gene data show CDR1 as SGDLS and CDR2 as YYNGEE. V gave up 3 bases and J gave up 1 base, with 13 bases separating them. The CDR3 totals 16 residues. Sequencing input: PBMCs. The chain is built from TRBV9 and TRBJ2-2, with TRBD1 as a possible D gene (5 bases). The sequence was collected from a human donor in good health. The CDR3 sequence is CASSAWGQGNTGELFF. In DNA form, the CDR3 reads TGTGCCAGCAGCGCATGGGGCCAGGGGAACACCGGGGAGCTGTTTTTT.